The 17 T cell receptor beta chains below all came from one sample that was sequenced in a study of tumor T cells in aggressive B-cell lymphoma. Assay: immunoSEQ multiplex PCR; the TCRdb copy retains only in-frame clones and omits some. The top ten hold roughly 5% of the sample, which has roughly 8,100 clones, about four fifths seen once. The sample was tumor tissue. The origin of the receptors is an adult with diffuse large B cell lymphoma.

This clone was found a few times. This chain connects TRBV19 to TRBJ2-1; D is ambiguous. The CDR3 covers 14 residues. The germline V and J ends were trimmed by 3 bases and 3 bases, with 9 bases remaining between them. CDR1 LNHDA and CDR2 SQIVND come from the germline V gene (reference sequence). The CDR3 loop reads CASSISTIYNEQFF. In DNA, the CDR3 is TGTGCCAGTAGTATTTCTACTATCTACAATGAGCAGTTCTTC.

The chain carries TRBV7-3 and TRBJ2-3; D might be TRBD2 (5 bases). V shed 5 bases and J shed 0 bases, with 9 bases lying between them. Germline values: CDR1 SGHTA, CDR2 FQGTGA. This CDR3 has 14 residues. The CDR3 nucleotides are TGTGCCAGCAGCCCTAGCACTAGCACAGATACGCAGTATTTT. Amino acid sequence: CASSPSTSTDTQYF.

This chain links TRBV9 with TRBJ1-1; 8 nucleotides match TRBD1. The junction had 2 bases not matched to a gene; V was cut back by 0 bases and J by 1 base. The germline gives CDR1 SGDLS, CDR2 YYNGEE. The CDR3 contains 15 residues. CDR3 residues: CASSVGGTGNTEAFF. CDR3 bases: TGTGCCAGCAGCGTAGGAGGGACAGGGAACACTGAAGCTTTCTTT.

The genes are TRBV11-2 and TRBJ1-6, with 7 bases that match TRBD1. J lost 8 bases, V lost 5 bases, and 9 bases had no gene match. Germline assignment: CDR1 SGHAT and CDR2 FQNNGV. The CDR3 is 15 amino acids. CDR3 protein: CASSETGDGYSPLHF. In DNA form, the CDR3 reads TGTGCCAGCAGCGAAACAGGGGATGGTTATTCACCCCTCCACTTT.

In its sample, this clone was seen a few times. The CDR3 loop is CASRVLASLSYNEQFF. The CDR3 DNA sequence: TGTGCCAGCAGAGTACTAGCGAGCCTCTCCTACAATGAGCAGTTCTTC. The chain recombines TRBV2 with TRBJ2-1; TRBD2 matches 7 bases. Germline V gene data show CDR1 as SNHLY and CDR2 as FYNNEI. With 6 bases clipped from V and 0 bases from J, the junction kept 8 bases outside the gene matches. This CDR3 has 16 amino acids.

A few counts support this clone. The CDR3 spells CASSLWTGTLGEQYF. DNA of the CDR3: TGTGCCAGCAGTTTATGGACCGGGACTTTGGGCGAGCAGTACTTC. The V gene is TRBV28, the J gene TRBJ2-7; D perhaps matches TRBD2 (6 bases). V was clipped by 0 bases and J by 6 bases, with 15 bases between them. This CDR3 region has 15 residues. Germline V lookup: CDR1 MDHEN, CDR2 SYDVKM.

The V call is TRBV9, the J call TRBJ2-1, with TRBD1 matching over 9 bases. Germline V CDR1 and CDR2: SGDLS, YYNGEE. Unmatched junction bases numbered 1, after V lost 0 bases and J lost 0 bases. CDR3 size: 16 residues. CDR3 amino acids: CASSVATGGSYNEQFF. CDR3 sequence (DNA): TGTGCCAGCAGCGTAGCGACAGGGGGCTCCTACAATGAGCAGTTCTTC.

This chain's CDR3 is CASSESSGTGRYEQYF. For the CDR3, the DNA is TGCGCCAGCAGTGAGTCGTCCGGGACAGGACGCTACGAGCAGTACTTC. The chain combines TRBV10-2 with TRBJ2-7, with 8 bases that match TRBD1. Trimming cost V 0 bases and J 3 bases; bases outside gene matches: 7. The CDR3 length is 16 residues. The germline V gene has CDR1 WSHSY and CDR2 SAAADI.

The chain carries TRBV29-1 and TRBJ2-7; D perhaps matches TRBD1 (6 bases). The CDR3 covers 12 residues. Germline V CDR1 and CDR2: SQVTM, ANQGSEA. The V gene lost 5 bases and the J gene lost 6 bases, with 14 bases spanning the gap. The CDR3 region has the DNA TGCAGCGTTCAGGGGATATCGGGCGAGCAGTACTTC. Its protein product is CSVQGISGEQYF.

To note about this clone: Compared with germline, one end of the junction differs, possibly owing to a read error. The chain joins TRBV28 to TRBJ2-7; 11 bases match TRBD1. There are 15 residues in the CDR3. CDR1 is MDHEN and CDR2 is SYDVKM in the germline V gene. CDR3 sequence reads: CASGPRDRGFDDQYF. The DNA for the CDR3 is TGTGCCAGCGGTCCCCGGGACAGGGGGTTCGACGATCAGTACTTC.

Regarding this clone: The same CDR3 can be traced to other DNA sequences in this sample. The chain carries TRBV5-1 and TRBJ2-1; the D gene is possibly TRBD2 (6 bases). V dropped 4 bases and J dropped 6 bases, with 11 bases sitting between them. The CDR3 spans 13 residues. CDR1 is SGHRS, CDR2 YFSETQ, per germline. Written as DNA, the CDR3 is TGCGCCAGCAGCCCGGGAGTGGGCAATGAGCAGTTCTTC. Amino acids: CASSPGVGNEQFF.

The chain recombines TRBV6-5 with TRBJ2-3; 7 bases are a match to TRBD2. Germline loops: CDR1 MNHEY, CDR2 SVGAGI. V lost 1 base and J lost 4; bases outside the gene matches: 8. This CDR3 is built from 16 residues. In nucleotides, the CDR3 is TGTGCCAGCAGTTACTTAGCGGGCCATGTGGCAGATACGCAGTATTTT. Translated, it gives CASSYLAGHVADTQYF.

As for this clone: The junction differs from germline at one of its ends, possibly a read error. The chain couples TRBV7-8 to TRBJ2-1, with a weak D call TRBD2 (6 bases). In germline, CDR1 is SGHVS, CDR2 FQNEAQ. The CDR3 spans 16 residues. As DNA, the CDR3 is TGTGCCAGCAGCTCAGCCCTAGCGTATTCCTATAATGAGCAGTTCTTC. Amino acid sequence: CASSSALAYSYNEQFF.

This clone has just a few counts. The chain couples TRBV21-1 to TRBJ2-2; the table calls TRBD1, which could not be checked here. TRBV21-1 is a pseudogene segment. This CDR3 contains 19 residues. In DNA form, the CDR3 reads TGTGCCAGCAGCAAATTCCAAGGGGGGACAGAAGCGAACACCGGGGAGCTGTTTTTT. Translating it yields CASSKFQGGTEANTGELFF.

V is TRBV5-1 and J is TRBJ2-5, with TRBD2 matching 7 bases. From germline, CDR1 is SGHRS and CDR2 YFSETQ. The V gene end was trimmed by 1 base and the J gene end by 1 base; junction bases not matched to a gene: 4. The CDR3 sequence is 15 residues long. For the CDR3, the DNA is TGCGCCAGCAGCTTGTGGGCGGGAGCCCAAGAGACCCAGTACTTC. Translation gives CASSLWAGAQETQYF.

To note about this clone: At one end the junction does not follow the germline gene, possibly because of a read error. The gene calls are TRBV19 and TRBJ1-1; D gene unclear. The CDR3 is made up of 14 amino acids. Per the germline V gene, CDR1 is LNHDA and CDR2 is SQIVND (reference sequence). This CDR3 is CASSRRELNTKAFF. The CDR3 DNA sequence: TGTGCCAGTAGCCGTCGGGAGCTCAACACTAAAGCTTTCTTT.

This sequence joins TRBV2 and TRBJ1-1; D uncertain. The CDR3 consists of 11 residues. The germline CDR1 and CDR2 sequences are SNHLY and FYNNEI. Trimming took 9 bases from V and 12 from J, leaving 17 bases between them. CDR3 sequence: CASSSARVTFF. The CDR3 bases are TGTGCCAGTTCTTCGGCGAGGGTAACTTTCTTT.